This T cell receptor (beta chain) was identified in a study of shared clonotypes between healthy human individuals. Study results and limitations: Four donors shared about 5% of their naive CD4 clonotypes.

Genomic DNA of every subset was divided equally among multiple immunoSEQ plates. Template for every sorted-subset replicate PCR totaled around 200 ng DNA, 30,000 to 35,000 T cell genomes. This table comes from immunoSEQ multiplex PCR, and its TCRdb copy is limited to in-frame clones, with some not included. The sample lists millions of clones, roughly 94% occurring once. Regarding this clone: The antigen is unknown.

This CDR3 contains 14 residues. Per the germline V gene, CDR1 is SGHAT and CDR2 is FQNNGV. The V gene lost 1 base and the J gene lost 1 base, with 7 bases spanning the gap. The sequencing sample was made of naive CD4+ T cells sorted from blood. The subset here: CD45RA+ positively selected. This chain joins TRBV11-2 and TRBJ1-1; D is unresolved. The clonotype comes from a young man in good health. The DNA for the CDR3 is TGTGCCAGCAGCTTAGCTGCCCGGAACACTGAAGCTTTCTTT. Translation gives CASSLAARNTEAFF. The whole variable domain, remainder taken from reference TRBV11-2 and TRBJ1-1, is EAGVAQSPRYKIIEKRQSVAFWCNPISGHATLYWYQQILGQGPKLLIQFQNNGVVDDSQLPKDRFSAERLKGVDSTLKIQPAKLEDSAVYLCASSLAARNTEAFFGQGTRLTVV.